Following are 25 T cell receptor beta chains from one sample sequenced in a study of immune evolution from preneoplasia to lung adenocarcinoma. The data were produced by immunoSEQ multiplex PCR, yet TCRdb's version contains in-frame clones alone and is incomplete. This sample carries under 5,500 clones, 87% of them seen once, and the ten largest clones take 3% to 4%. The sequenced sample consisted of FFPE invasive lung adenocarcinoma tissue. Receptors originate from a person in their fifties with lung adenocarcinoma.

The J gene is TRBJ1-1, the V gene TRBV18, with D uncertain. Trimming left V 2 bases short and J 7 bases short, with 17 bases between. This CDR3 region has 15 residues. Germline CDR1 KGHSH, CDR2 LQKENI. CDR3 sequence reads: CASSPIPISGGEAFF. CDR3 nucleotides: TGTGCCAGCTCACCAATCCCAATCTCTGGTGGTGAAGCTTTCTTT.

This clone was observed once. V usage is TRBV7-2 and J usage is TRBJ2-3, with D possibly matching TRBD2 (6 bases). The CDR3 has 15 residues. Trimming cost V 3 bases and J 2 bases, with 12 bases left between them. Germline CDR1 is SGHTA and CDR2 is FQGNSA. The CDR3 loop reads CASSFRAGPTDTQYF. DNA of the CDR3: TGTGCCAGCAGCTTCCGAGCGGGCCCCACAGATACGCAGTATTTT.

The V gene is TRBV29-1, the J gene TRBJ1-1; tentatively, D is TRBD1 (6 bases). The germline V and J ends were trimmed by 6 bases and 8 bases, with 19 bases remaining between them. The CDR3 consists of 13 residues. The germline CDR1 and CDR2 sequences are SQVTM and ANQGSEA. The CDR3 loop is CSVRGGGKREAFF. DNA of the CDR3: TGCAGCGTCCGAGGGGGGGGGAAGCGAGAAGCTTTCTTT. Complete variable domain (other parts from reference TRBV29-1 and TRBJ1-1): SAVISQKPSRDICQRGTSLTIQCQVDSQVTMMFWYRQQPGQSLTLIATANQGSEATYESGFVIDKFPISRPNLTFSTLTVSNMSPEDSSIYLCSVRGGGKREAFFGQGTRLTVV.

The J gene is TRBJ2-7, the V gene TRBV30; TRBD1 is a possible D gene (6 bases). Germline loops: CDR1 GTSNPN, CDR2 SVGIG (reference sequence). The CDR3 is 13 amino acids. Trimming removed 2 bases from V and 2 bases from J, with 10 bases in between. CDR3 bases: TGTGCCTGGAGTACACAGGGCGCCTACGAGCAGTACTTC. Translating gives CAWSTQGAYEQYF.

The V gene is TRBV5-5, the J gene TRBJ1-1, with 7 nucleotides matching TRBD1. Losses at the gene ends were 4 bases for V and 2 bases for J; bases not matched to a gene: 2. Germline CDR1 is SGHKS and CDR2 is YYEKEE (reference sequence). This CDR3 is 13 amino acids long. The CDR3 loop reads CASSRQGNTEAFF. For the CDR3, the DNA is TGTGCCAGCAGCCGACAGGGAAACACTGAAGCTTTCTTT.

The rearrangement joins TRBV7-8 to TRBJ2-7; D gene unclear. Deletions cut 4 bases from V and 0 bases from J, with 13 bases between. Germline CDR1 reads SGHVS; CDR2 reads FQNEAQ. The CDR3 totals 15 residues. The CDR3 DNA reads TGTGCCAGCAGCTCCCGCATCTCAGGCTCCTACGAGCAGTACTTC. Amino acid sequence: CASSSRISGSYEQYF.

The CDR3 DNA is TGTGCCAGCAGTTACTCGTCGGGGGCCATCTCCTATGGCTACACCTTC. This gives the protein CASSYSSGAISYGYTF. The V and J genes are TRBV6-5 and TRBJ1-2; tentatively, D is TRBD1 (6 bases). V lost 0 bases to trimming and J lost 4 bases, with 15 bases between them. CDR1 MNHEY and CDR2 SVGAGI come from the germline V gene. The CDR3 consists of 16 residues.

The chain employs TRBV19 and TRBJ1-5; TRBD1 is a possible D gene (6 bases). CDR3 length: 15 residues. V shed 3 bases and J shed 7 bases, with 16 bases lying between them. Germline values: CDR1 LNHDA, CDR2 SQIVND (reference sequence). CDR3 DNA sequence: TGTGCCAGTAGTATGGGTAGGGGGGGTGAGCAGCCCCAGCATTTT. Amino acids: CASSMGRGGEQPQHF.

CDR3 sequence reads: CASSLVRGGTEAFF. In DNA, the CDR3 is TGCGCCAGCAGCTTGGTTAGGGGTGGCACTGAAGCTTTCTTT. The chain carries TRBV5-1 and TRBJ1-1; TRBD1 might be the D (5 bases). From germline, CDR1 is SGHRS and CDR2 YFSETQ. The CDR3 runs 14 residues. The V and J ends lost 0 bases and 4 bases respectively, with 10 bases between them. The full variable domain, rest sourced from reference TRBV5-1 and TRBJ1-1, is KAGVTQTPRYLIKTRGQQVTLSCSPISGHRSVSWYQQTPGQGLQFLFEYFSETQRNKGNFPGRFSGRQFSNSRSEMNVSTLELGDSALYLCASSLVRGGTEAFFGQGTRLTVV.

This clone was picked up one time. The chain uses TRBV7-2 and TRBJ2-1, with 10 bases aligning to TRBD1. This CDR3 contains 16 residues. The V gene's germline CDR1 is SGHTA and CDR2 FQGNSA. V lost 4 bases and J lost 4; bases outside the gene matches: 7. CDR3 residues: CASSSPRTGGYNEQFF. The DNA of the CDR3 is TGTGCCAGCAGCTCCCCGCGGACAGGGGGGTACAATGAGCAGTTCTTC.

The chain recombines TRBV7-2 with TRBJ2-7; 9 bases agree with TRBD1. Germline lookup yields CDR1 SGHTA and CDR2 FQGNSA. CDR3 length equals 15 residues. Trimming at V came to 2 bases and at J to 3 bases, leaving 5 bases not matched to a gene. CDR3 bases: TGTGCCAGCAGCTTACAAGGGACAGGGAACTACGAGCAGTACTTC. This encodes CASSLQGTGNYEQYF.

The genes are TRBV5-4 and TRBJ1-1; the D gene is possibly TRBD1 (5 bases). Germline V lookup: CDR1 SGHNT, CDR2 YYREEE (reference sequence). There are 12 residues in the CDR3. V was pared by 2 bases and J by 6 bases, with 8 bases between. Here the CDR3 reads CASSLLGAEAFF. CDR3 DNA sequence: TGTGCCAGCAGCTTATTAGGGGCTGAAGCTTTCTTT.

The J gene is TRBJ1-4, the V gene TRBV7-8, with 7 bases lining up with TRBD1. The CDR3 is made up of 15 amino acids. Germline values: CDR1 SGHVS, CDR2 FQNEAQ. V gave up 5 bases and J gave up 1 base; unmatched junction bases: 4. CDR3 protein: CASSPTGITNEKLFF. CDR3 DNA: TGTGCCAGCAGCCCGACAGGGATAACTAATGAAAAACTGTTTTTT. Based on the CDR3 plus reference TRBV7-8 and TRBJ1-4, the full variable domain is GAGVSQSPRYKVAKRGQDVALRCDPISGHVSLFWYQQALGQGPEFLTYFQNEAQLDKSGLPSDRFFAERPEGSVSTLKIQRTQQEDSAVYLCASSPTGITNEKLFFGSGTQLSVL.

The V gene is TRBV6-1, the J gene TRBJ2-5, with D possibly matching TRBD2 (5 bases). Germline V gene data show CDR1 as MNHNS and CDR2 as SASEGT. The CDR3 has 14 residues. The V and J ends lost 8 bases and 2 bases respectively, with 15 bases between them. The CDR3 is CASLERRGQETQYF. The CDR3 DNA is TGTGCCAGCCTTGAGAGACGGGGTCAAGAGACCCAGTACTTC.

V gene TRBV5-1 combines with J gene TRBJ1-4; D unclear. V lost 2 bases, J lost 0 bases, and 8 bases lay in between. The CDR3 runs to 15 residues. Germline assignment: CDR1 SGHRS and CDR2 YFSETQ. CDR3 residues: CASSLSAATNEKLFF. The CDR3 region has the DNA TGCGCCAGCAGCTTAAGTGCAGCAACTAATGAAAAACTGTTTTTT.

V and J are TRBV29-1 and TRBJ2-1; D is uncertain. V lost 1 base, J lost 8 bases, and 15 bases lay in between. The CDR3 has 14 amino acids. Per germline, CDR1 SQVTM and CDR2 ANQGSEA. CDR3 DNA sequence: TGCAGCGTTGAAGTCCCCCGAGCTAACTATGAGCAGTTCTTC. This codes for CSVEVPRANYEQFF.

The chain carries TRBV2 and TRBJ2-1; no clear D. From germline, CDR1 is SNHLY and CDR2 FYNNEI. V was trimmed by 6 bases and J by 6 bases, leaving 12 bases between them. The CDR3 has 13 residues. CDR3 bases: TGTGCCAGCAGCGGGCGAGCGAGCAATGAGCAGTTCTTC. Translation gives CASSGRASNEQFF.

This clone turned up a few times. The rearrangement joins TRBV6-1 to TRBJ2-3; tentative D call: TRBD2 (5 bases). Germline CDR1 is MNHNS and CDR2 is SASEGT. V gave up 7 bases and J gave up 2 bases, with 10 bases separating them. The CDR3 consists of 13 residues. The CDR3 DNA reads as TGTGCCAGCACCCCGGGGAACACAGATACGCAGTATTTT. Translation gives CASTPGNTDTQYF.

The sample holds a few counts of this clone. V usage is TRBV18 and J usage is TRBJ1-1; D is possibly TRBD1 (6 bases). Per germline, CDR1 KGHSH and CDR2 LQKENI. This CDR3 region has 14 residues. Deletions cut 8 bases from V and 4 bases from J, with 17 bases between. The CDR3, as DNA: TGTGCCAGCACCGGAGAGGGAGGGGGCACTGAAGCTTTCTTT. This sequence encodes CASTGEGGGTEAFF.

The chain has TRBV4-1 and TRBJ2-1; TRBD2 aligns across 11 bases. Germline trimming cut 3 bases from V and 2 bases from J; bases unmatched to any gene: 12. In germline, CDR1 is MGHRA, CDR2 YSYEKL. CDR3 length equals 19 residues. CDR3 amino acids: CASSHLGLAGGRTYNEQFF. The CDR3 bases are TGCGCCAGCAGCCATTTGGGCCTAGCGGGAGGTAGGACCTACAATGAGCAGTTCTTC.

This chain joins TRBV18 and TRBJ2-7; TRBD1 or TRBD2 may be the D gene (5 bases each). The germline V and J ends were trimmed by 5 bases and 6 bases, with 20 bases remaining between them. The CDR3 has 15 residues. CDR1 KGHSH and CDR2 LQKENI come from the germline V gene. Written as DNA, the CDR3 is TGTGCCAGCTCAACAGGAGGCTCCTACCGGGTCGAGCAGTACTTC. It translates to CASSTGGSYRVEQYF.

This clone was detected only a few times. The rearrangement uses TRBV6-5 and TRBJ1-2; D gene ambiguous. Germline CDR1 reads MNHEY; CDR2 reads SVGAGI. The length of the CDR3 is 14 residues. V was clipped by 7 bases and J by 10 bases, with 22 bases between them. CDR3 bases: TGTGCCAGCAAGAAGACACAGTCGATATGGAACTACACCTTC. It translates to CASKKTQSIWNYTF.

The gene calls are TRBV29-1 and TRBJ2-3; no clear D gene. V gave up 1 base and J gave up 5 bases, with 4 bases separating them. Germline loops: CDR1 SQVTM, CDR2 ANQGSEA. The CDR3 sequence is 11 residues long. CDR3 DNA sequence: TGCAGCGTTGAAGGCCGAGATACGCAGTATTTT. This sequence encodes CSVEGRDTQYF.

The chain joins TRBV6-5 to TRBJ2-5; the D is unclear. Germline assignment: CDR1 MNHEY and CDR2 SVGAGI. The CDR3 loop spans 11 amino acids. Between the trimmed V and J ends, which lost 4 bases and 4 bases, there was a span of 4 bases. CDR3 region: CASSSSETQYF. For the CDR3, the DNA is TGTGCCAGCAGTTCCTCAGAGACCCAGTACTTC.

The chain recombines TRBV7-2 with TRBJ1-1; D is ambiguous. V gave up 0 bases and J gave up 1 base, with 6 bases separating them. The CDR3 loop spans 14 amino acids. Germline lookup yields CDR1 SGHTA and CDR2 FQGNSA. CDR3 sequence (DNA): TGTGCCAGCAGCTTAGCGCTAACGAACACTGAAGCTTTCTTT. Amino acids: CASSLALTNTEAFF.